This T cell receptor beta chain was retrieved from a study of neoadjuvant anti-PD-1 for oral cavity cancer. This CDR3 has 15 residues. Germline assignment: CDR1 SGHVS and CDR2 FNYEAQ. Deletions cut 4 bases from V and 1 base from J, with 13 bases between. Sequenced by immunoSEQ multiplex PCR; TCRdb stores in-frame clones only, minus some. The sample yields roughly 7,000 clones, about 55% seen once. General study points: Larger post-treatment preexisting tumor clones tracked with greater tumor shrinkage. Pretreatment Treg/Th17 ratio correlated inversely with post-treatment tumor clonality.

This clone has only one observation. The antigen is undetermined. The chain employs TRBV7-6 and TRBJ1-1, with D maybe TRBD1 (6 bases). Source: tumor tissue, taken before nivolumab (anti-PD-1) treatment. The sequence came from a person between 40 and 79 years old with oral cavity squamous cell carcinoma. The CDR3 DNA sequence: TGTGCCAGCAGCTCGGAGACAGGATCGAACACTGAAGCTTTCTTT. Translation gives CASSSETGSNTEAFF.